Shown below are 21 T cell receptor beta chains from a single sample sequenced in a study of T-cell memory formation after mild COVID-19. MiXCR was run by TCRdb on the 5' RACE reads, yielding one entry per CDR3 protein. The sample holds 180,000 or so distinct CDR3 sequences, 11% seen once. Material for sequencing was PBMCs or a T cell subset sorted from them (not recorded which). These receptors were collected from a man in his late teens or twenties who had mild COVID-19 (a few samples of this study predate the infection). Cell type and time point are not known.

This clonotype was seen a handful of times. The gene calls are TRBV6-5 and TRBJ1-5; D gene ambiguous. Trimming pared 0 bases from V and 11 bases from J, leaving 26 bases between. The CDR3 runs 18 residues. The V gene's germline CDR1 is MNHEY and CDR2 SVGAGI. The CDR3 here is CASSYSSGTVVGHGAQHF. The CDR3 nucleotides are TGTGCCAGCAGTTACTCGAGCGGTACGGTCGTCGGGCACGGGGCCCAGCATTTT.

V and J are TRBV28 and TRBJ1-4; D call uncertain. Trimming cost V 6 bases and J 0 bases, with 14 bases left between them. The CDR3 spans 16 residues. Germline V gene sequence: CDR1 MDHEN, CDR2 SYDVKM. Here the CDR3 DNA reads TGTGCCAGCAGCCCGTATTTGGCGGCAACTAATGAAAAACTGTTTTTT. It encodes CASSPYLAATNEKLFF.

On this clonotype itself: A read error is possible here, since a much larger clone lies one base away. The CDR3 nucleotides read TGTGCCAGCAGCCGAGGAGGGGAGGATGCGCAGTATTTT. This translates into CASSRGGEDAQYF. V and J are TRBV6-5 and TRBJ2-3, with a tentative D call TRBD2 (6 bases). The germline CDR1 and CDR2 sequences are MNHEY and SVGAGI. This CDR3 spans 13 amino acids. V lost 6 bases, J lost 10 bases, and 17 bases lay in between.

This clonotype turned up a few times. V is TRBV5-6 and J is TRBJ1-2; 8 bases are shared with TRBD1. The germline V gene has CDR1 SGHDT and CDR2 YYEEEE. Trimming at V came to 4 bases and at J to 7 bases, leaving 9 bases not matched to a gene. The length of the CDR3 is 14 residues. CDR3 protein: CASSPDRGIGGYTF. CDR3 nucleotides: TGTGCCAGCAGCCCAGACAGGGGAATCGGTGGCTACACCTTC.

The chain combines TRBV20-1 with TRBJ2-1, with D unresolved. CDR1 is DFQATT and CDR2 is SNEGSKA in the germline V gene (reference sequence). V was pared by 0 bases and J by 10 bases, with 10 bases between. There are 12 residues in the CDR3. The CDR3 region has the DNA TGCAGTGCTAGAGATCCGAGGCCCGAGCAGTTCTTC. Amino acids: CSARDPRPEQFF.

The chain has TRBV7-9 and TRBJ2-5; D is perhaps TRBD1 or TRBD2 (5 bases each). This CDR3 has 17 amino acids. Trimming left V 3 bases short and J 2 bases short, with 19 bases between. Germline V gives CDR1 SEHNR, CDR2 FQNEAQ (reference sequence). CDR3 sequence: CASSFGTTGDRQETQYF. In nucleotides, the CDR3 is TGTGCCAGCAGCTTCGGTACCACTGGGGACCGACAAGAGACCCAGTACTTC. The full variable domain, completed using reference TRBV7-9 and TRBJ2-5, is DTGVSQNPRHKITKRGQNVTFRCDPISEHNRLYWYRQTLGQGPEFLTYFQNEAQLEKSRLLSDRFSAERPKGSFSTLEIQRTEQGDSAMYLCASSFGTTGDRQETQYFGPGTRLLVL.

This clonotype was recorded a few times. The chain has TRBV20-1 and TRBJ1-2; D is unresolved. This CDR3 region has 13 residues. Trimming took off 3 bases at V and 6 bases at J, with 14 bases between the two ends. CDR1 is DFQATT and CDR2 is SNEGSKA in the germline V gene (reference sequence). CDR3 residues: CSARVQSTDGYTF. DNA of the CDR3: TGCAGTGCTAGGGTCCAGTCCACCGATGGCTACACCTTC.

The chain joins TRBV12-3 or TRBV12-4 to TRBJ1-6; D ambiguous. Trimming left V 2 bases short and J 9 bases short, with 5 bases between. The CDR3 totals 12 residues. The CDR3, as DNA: TGTGCCAGCAGTTTACAAGGTTCACCCCTCCACTTT. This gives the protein CASSLQGSPLHF.

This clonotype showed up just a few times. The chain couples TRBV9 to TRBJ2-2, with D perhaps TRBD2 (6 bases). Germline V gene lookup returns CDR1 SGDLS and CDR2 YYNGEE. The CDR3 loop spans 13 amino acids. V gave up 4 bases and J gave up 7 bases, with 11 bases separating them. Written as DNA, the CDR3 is TGTGCCAGCAGCCAGCGGGTTATCGGGGAGCTGTTTTTT. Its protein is CASSQRVIGELFF.

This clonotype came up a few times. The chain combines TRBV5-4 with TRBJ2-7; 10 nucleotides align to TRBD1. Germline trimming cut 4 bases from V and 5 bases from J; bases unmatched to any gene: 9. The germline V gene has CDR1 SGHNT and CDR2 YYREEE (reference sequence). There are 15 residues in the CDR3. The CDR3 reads CASSRGTGVYHEQYV. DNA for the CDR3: TGTGCCAGCAGCCGGGGGACAGGGGTTTATCACGAGCAGTACGTC.

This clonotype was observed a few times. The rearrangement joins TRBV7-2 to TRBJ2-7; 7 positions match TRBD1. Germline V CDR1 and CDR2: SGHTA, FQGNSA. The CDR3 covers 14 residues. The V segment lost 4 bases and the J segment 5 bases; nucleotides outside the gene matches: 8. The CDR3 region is CASSSGNTGDEQYF. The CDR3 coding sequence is TGTGCCAGCAGCTCCGGCAATACAGGGGACGAGCAGTACTTC. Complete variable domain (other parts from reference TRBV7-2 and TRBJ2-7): GAGVSQSPSNKVTEKGKDVELRCDPISGHTALYWYRQSLGQGLEFLIYFQGNSAPDKSGLPSDRFSAERTGGSVSTLTIQRTQQEDSAVYLCASSSGNTGDEQYFGPGTRLTVT.

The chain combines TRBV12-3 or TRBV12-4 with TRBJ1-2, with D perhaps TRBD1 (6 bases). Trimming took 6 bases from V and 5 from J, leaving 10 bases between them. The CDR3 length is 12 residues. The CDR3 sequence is CASSQTGYGYTF. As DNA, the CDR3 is TGTGCCAGCAGCCAAACAGGGTATGGCTACACCTTC.

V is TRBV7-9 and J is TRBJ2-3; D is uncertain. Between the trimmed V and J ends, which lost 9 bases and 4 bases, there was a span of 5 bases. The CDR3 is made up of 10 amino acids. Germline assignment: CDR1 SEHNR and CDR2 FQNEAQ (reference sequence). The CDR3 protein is CASTSDTQYF. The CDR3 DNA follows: TGTGCCAGTACGTCAGATACGCAGTATTTT.

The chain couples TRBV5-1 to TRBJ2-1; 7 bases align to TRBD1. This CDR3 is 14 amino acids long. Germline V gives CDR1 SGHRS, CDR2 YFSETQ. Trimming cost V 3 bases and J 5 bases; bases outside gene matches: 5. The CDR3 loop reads CASSSGQFHNEQFF. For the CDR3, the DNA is TGCGCCAGCAGCTCGGGACAGTTCCACAATGAGCAGTTCTTC.

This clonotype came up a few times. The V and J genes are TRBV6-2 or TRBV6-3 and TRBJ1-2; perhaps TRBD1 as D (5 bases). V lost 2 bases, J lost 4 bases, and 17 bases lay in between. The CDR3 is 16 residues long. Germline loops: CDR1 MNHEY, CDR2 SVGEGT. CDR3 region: CASSYHRERGSYGYTF. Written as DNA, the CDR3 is TGTGCCAGCAGTTACCACCGGGAGCGGGGGAGCTATGGCTACACCTTC.

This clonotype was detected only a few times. The CDR3 reads CASSNADEQFF. The CDR3 nucleotides read TGTGCCAGCAGTAACGCGGACGAGCAGTTCTTC. This chain connects TRBV6-5 to TRBJ2-1, with D hard to call. The CDR3 length is 11 residues. With 5 bases removed from V and 10 bases from J, the gap between germline ends came to 9 bases. From germline, CDR1 is MNHEY and CDR2 SVGAGI.

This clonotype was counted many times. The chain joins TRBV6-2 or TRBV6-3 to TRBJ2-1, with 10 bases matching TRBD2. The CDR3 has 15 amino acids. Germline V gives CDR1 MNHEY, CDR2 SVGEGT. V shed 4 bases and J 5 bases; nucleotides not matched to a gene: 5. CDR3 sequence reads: CASSSGLAYDNEQFF. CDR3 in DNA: TGTGCCAGCAGTTCGGGACTAGCGTACGACAATGAGCAGTTCTTC.

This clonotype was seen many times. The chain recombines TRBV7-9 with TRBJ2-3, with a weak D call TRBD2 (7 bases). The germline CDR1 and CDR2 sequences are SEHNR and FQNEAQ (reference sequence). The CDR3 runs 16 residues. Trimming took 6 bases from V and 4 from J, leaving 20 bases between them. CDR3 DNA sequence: TGTGCCAGCAGTTCGATGTTAAGGGGGGGATCAGATACGCAGTATTTT. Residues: CASSSMLRGGSDTQYF.

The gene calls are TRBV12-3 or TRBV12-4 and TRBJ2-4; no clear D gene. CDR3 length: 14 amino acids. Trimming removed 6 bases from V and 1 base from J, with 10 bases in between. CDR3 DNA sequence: TGTGCCAGCAGCCCGACGAGCGCCAAAAACATTCAGTACTTC. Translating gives CASSPTSAKNIQYF.

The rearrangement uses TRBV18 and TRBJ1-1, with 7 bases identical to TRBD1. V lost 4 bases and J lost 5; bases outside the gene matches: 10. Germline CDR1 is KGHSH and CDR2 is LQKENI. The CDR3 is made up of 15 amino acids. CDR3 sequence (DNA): TGTGCCAGCTCACAAAACCAGGGGGTTGGGACTGAAGCTTTCTTT. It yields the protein CASSQNQGVGTEAFF.

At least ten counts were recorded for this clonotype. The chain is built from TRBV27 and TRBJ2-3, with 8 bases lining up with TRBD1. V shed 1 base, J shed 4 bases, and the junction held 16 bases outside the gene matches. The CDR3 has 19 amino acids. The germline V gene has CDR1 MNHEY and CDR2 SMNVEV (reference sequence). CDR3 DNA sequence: TGTGCCAGCAGTTTATGGTCGGCTCGGGGACAGGTTATTTCAGATACGCAGTATTTT. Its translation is CASSLWSARGQVISDTQYF.